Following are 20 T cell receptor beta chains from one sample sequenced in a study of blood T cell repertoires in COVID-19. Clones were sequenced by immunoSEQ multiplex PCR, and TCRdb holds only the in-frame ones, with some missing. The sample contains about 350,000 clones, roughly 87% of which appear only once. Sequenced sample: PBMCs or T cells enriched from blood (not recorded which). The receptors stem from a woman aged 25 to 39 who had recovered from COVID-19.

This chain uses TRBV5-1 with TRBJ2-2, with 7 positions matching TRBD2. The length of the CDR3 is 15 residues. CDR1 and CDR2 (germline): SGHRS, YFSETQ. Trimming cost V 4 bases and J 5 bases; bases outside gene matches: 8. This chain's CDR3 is CASSPLGEGTGELFF. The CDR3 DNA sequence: TGCGCCAGCAGCCCGCTGGGGGAGGGGACCGGGGAGCTGTTTTTT.

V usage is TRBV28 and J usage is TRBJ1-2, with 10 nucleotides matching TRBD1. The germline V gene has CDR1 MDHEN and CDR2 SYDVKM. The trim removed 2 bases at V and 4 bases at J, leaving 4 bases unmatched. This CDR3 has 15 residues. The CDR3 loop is CASSLTGQGPYGYTF. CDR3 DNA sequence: TGTGCCAGCAGTTTAACGGGACAGGGGCCCTATGGCTACACCTTC.

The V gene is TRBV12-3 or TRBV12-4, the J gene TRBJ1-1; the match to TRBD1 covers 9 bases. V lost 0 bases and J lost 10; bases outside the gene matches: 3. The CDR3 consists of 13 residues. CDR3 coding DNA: TGTGCCAGCAGTTTAGCGGGACAGGGAACAGCTTTCTTT. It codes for CASSLAGQGTAFF.

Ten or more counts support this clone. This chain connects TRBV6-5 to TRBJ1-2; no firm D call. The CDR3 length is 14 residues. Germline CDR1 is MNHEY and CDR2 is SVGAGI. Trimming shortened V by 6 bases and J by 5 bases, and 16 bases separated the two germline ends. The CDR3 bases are TGTGCCAGCAGGGAGGATTGGAAGACATATGGCTACACCTTC. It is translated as CASREDWKTYGYTF.

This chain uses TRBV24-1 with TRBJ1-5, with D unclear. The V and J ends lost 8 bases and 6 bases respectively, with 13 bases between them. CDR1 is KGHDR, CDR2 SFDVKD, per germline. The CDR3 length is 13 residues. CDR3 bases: TGTGCCACCAATGGGCTCCCAGGTCAGCCCCAGCATTTT. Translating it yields CATNGLPGQPQHF.

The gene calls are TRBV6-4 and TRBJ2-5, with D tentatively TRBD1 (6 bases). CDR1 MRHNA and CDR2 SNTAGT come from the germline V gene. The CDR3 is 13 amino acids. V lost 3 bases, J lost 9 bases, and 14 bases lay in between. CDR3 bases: TGTGCCAGCAGTGAAGCCCCCAGGGGACCCCAGTACTTC. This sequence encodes CASSEAPRGPQYF.

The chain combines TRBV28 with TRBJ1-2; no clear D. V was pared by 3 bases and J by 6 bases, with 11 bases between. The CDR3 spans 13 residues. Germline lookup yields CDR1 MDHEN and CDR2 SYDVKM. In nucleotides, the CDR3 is TGTGCCAGCAGTTTTGAGGGAACTGATGGCTACACCTTC. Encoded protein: CASSFEGTDGYTF.

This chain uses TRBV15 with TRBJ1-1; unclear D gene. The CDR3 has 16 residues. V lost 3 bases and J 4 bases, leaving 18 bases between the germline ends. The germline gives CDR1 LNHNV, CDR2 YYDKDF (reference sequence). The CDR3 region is CATSSPARSRVTEAFF. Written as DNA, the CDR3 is TGTGCCACCAGCAGTCCTGCTCGGTCGAGGGTCACTGAAGCTTTCTTT.

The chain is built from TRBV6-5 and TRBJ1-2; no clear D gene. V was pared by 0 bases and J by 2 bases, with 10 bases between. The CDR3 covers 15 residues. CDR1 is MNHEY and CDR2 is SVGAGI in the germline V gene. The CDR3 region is CASSYSISGNYGYTF. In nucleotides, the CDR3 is TGTGCCAGCAGTTACTCGATTTCAGGAAACTATGGCTACACCTTC.

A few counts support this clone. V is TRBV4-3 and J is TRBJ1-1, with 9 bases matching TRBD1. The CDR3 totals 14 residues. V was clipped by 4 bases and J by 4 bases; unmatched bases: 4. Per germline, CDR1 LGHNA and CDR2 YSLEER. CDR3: CASSPTGQGTEAFF. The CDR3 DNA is TGCGCCAGCAGCCCCACGGGACAGGGCACTGAAGCTTTCTTT.

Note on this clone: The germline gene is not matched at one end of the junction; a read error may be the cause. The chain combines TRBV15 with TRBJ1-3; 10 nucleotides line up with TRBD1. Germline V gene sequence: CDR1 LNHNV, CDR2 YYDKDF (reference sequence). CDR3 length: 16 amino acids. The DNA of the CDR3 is TGTGCCACCAGCGGAGAGGACAGGGGGACTGGAAACACCATATATTTT. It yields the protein CATSGEDRGTGNTIYF.

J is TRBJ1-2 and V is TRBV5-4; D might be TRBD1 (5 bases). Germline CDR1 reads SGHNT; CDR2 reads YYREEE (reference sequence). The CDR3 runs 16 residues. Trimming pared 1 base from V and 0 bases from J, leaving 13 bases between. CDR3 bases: TGTGCCAGCAGCTTGAATCCCAGGGTTGCTAACTATGGCTACACCTTC. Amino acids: CASSLNPRVANYGYTF.

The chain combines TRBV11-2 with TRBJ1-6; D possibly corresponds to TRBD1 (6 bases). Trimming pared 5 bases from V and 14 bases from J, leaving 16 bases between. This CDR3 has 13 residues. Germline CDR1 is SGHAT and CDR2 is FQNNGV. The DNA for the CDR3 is TGTGCCAGCAGCGGTACAGGGTACCTGGCCCTCCACTTT. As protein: CASSGTGYLALHF.

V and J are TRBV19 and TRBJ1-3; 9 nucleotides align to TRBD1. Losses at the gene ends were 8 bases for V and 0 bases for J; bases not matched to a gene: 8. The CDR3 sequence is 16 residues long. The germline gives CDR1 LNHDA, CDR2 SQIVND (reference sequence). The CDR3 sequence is CASARQGGNSGNTIYF. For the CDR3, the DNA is TGTGCCAGTGCCAGACAGGGGGGAAACTCTGGAAACACCATATATTTT.

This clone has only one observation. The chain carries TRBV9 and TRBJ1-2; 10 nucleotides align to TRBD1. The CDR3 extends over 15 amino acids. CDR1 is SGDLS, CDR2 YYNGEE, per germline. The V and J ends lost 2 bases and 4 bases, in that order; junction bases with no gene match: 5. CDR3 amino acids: CASSVRDRGSYGYTF. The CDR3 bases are TGTGCCAGCAGCGTCCGGGACAGGGGTTCCTATGGCTACACCTTC.

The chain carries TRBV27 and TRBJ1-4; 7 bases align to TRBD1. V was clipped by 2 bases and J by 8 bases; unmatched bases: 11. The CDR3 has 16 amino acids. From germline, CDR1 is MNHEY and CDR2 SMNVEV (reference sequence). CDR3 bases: TGTGCCAGCAGTTTAGGGAGACAGGGTGTTCAGGAAAAACTGTTTTTT. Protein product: CASSLGRQGVQEKLFF.

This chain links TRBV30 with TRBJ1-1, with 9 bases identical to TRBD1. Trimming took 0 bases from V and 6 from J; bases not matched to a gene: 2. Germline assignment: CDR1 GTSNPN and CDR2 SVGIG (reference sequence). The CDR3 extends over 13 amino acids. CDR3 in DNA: TGTGCCTGGAGTGTAAGACAGGGGGCTGAAGCTTTCTTT. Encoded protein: CAWSVRQGAEAFF. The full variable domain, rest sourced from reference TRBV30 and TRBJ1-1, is SQTIHQWPATLVQPVGSPLSLECTVEGTSNPNLYWYRQAAGRGLQLLFYSVGIGQISSEVPQNLSASRPQDRQFILSSKKLLLSDSGFYLCAWSVRQGAEAFFGQGTRLTVV.

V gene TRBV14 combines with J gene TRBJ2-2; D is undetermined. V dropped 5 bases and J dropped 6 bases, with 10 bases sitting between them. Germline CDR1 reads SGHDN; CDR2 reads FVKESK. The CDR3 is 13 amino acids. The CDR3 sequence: CASSTVNSGELFF. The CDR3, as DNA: TGTGCCAGCAGCACGGTAAACTCCGGGGAGCTGTTTTTT.

CDR3 sequence (DNA): TGTGCCAGCAGTTACTCCGGGGACAGTGCCTACGAGCAGTACTTC. Translation: CASSYSGDSAYEQYF. The chain joins TRBV6-5 to TRBJ2-7; 7 bases fit TRBD1. The ends lost 0 bases at V and 2 bases at J; junction bases unmatched: 4. CDR1 MNHEY and CDR2 SVGAGI come from the germline V gene. The CDR3 runs 15 residues.

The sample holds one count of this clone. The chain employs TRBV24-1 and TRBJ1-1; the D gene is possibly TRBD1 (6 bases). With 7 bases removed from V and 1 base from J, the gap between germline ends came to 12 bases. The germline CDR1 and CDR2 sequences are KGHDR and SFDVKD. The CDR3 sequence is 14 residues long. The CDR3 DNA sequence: TGTGCCACCAGAGCAAGGGGGGGGAACACTGAAGCTTTCTTT. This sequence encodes CATRARGGNTEAFF.